The 5 T cell receptor beta chains presented below share a single source sample, sequenced in a study of cytomegalovirus exposure and HLA in healthy donors. Primers: 60 Vbeta forward and 13 Jbeta reverse. TCRdb's table, derived via immunoSEQ multiplex PCR, lists solely in-frame clones and lacks some. This sample has some 150,000 clones; around four fifths occur once, and the top ten carry roughly 3%. The specimen sequenced was PBMCs. The receptors were sampled from a female donor in good health and CMV-seronegative.

The J gene is TRBJ2-5, the V gene TRBV30, with TRBD2 matching 8 bases. The germline gives CDR1 GTSNPN, CDR2 SVGIG (reference sequence). The junction had 3 bases not matched to a gene; V was cut back by 5 bases and J by 1 base. The length of the CDR3 is 13 residues. In nucleotides, the CDR3 is TGTGCCTGGCAGCGGGGGAGCCAAGAGACCCAGTACTTC. Protein sequence: CAWQRGSQETQYF.

The rearrangement joins TRBV6-5 to TRBJ2-1; D may be TRBD2 (6 bases). V lost 7 bases, J lost 12 bases, and 22 bases lay in between. Germline loops: CDR1 MNHEY, CDR2 SVGAGI. The CDR3 is made up of 14 amino acids. The CDR3 loop is CASTPDSRRDGQFF. The CDR3 DNA reads as TGTGCCAGCACCCCTGACAGTCGGAGGGATGGGCAGTTCTTC.

The chain combines TRBV27 with TRBJ1-2; D uncertain. Trimming cost V 1 base and J 8 bases, with 14 bases left between them. The CDR3 consists of 14 residues. Germline V gene data show CDR1 as MNHEY and CDR2 as SMNVEV (reference sequence). CDR3 nucleotide sequence: TGTGCCAGCAGTTTATGGGCAGGCCATGGGGGCTACACCTTC. Protein: CASSLWAGHGGYTF.

The chain carries TRBV2 and TRBJ2-7; D is perhaps TRBD1 (6 bases). The CDR3 sequence is 12 residues long. V was shortened by 6 bases and J by 3 bases, with 9 bases between the two germline ends. From germline, CDR1 is SNHLY and CDR2 FYNNEI. This chain's CDR3 is CASRQGIYEQYF. CDR3 sequence (DNA): TGTGCCAGCAGACAGGGAATCTACGAGCAGTACTTC.

This chain connects TRBV7-2 to TRBJ1-4; D remains ambiguous. In germline, CDR1 is SGHTA, CDR2 FQGNSA. V lost 5 bases to trimming and J lost 0 bases, with 13 bases between them. This CDR3 has 16 amino acids. The CDR3 reads CASSQVSGATNEKLFF. In nucleotides, the CDR3 is TGTGCCAGCAGCCAGGTATCAGGTGCAACTAATGAAAAACTGTTTTTT.